The following is a T cell receptor (beta chain) sequence with its context. The data were taken from a study of blood T cell repertoires in COVID-19. Looking at the study overall: T cells, B-cell-depleted T cells, or PBMCs provided the cDNA or gDNA that served as material.

In the study's own analysis: By means of reference gene primer amplification, nucleated cell counts were estimated. Some clones are missing from TCRdb's copy, which holds only in-frame ones; the method was immunoSEQ multiplex PCR. For V, J and clone size, that table is used; D and trimming come from the DNA. This table has 100,000 to 130,000 clones, 70% to 85% appearing once. Trimming took 5 bases from V and 0 from J, leaving 18 bases between them. This CDR3 is 17 amino acids long. Germline lookup yields CDR1 PRHDT and CDR2 FYEKMQ (reference sequence). This sequence was found in a middle-aged woman with acute or convalescent COVID-19. The V call is TRBV13, the J call TRBJ2-3, with D maybe TRBD1 (5 bases). Source material: peripheral blood. CDR3 sequence reads: CASSPLLDSSSTDTQYF. In DNA, the CDR3 is TGTGCCAGCAGCCCCCTCCTTGACAGCTCTAGCACAGATACGCAGTATTTT.